The next 22 T cell receptor beta chains were all read from a single sample in a study of T cell clones after liver transplantation. Profiling relied on immunoSEQ multiplex PCR, and the TCRdb table lists in-frame clones only, not all of them. The sample includes 68,000 or so clones, about 92% of them seen just once. Sequenced material: CD4+ T cells from blood, taken less than 27 months after liver transplant. The source of these receptors is a human patient who received a liver transplant. Certain T cells may be donor cells from the graft.

This chain uses TRBV9 with TRBJ2-3, with D perhaps given as TRBD1 or TRBD2 (7 bases each). This CDR3 region has 15 residues. Trimming shortened V by 0 bases and J by 5 bases, and 13 bases separated the two germline ends. From germline, CDR1 is SGDLS and CDR2 YYNGEE. The CDR3, as DNA: TGTGCCAGCAGCGTAGTAAGCGGGACAGAAGATACGCAGTATTTT. Protein: CASSVVSGTEDTQYF. Supplemented by reference TRBV9 and TRBJ2-3, the full variable domain reads DSGVTQTPKHLITATGQRVTLRCSPRSGDLSVYWYQQSLDQGLQFLIQYYNGEERAKGNILERFSAQQFPDLHSELNLSSLELGDSALYFCASSVVSGTEDTQYFGPGTRLTVL.

This chain connects TRBV18 to TRBJ1-2, with 7 bases matching TRBD1. The CDR3 covers 15 residues. Trimming cost V 6 bases and J 0 bases; bases outside gene matches: 7. Per the germline V gene, CDR1 is KGHSH and CDR2 is LQKENI. The CDR3 nucleotides read TGTGCCAGCTCCCGAAGGACAGGAGCTAACTATGGCTACACCTTC. As protein: CASSRRTGANYGYTF. Supplemented by reference TRBV18 and TRBJ1-2, the full variable domain reads NAGVMQNPRHLVRRRGQEARLRCSPMKGHSHVYWYRQLPEEGLKFMVYLQKENIIDESGMPKERFSAEFPKEGPSILRIQQVVRGDSAAYFCASSRRTGANYGYTFGSGTRLTVV.

J is TRBJ2-7 and V is TRBV6-6; TRBD1 might be the D (6 bases). The CDR3 is 15 amino acids. In germline, CDR1 is MNHNY, CDR2 SVGAGI (reference sequence). The ends were cut back, 5 bases at V and 3 bases at J, with 17 bases in the middle. The CDR3 protein is CASSPRRQGHYEQYF. The CDR3 region has the DNA TGTGCCAGCAGTCCTAGACGGCAGGGACACTACGAGCAGTACTTC.

The chain combines TRBV14 with TRBJ2-7, with TRBD2 identical over 10 bases. The CDR3 runs to 16 residues. Germline loops: CDR1 SGHDN, CDR2 FVKESK. J gave up 7 bases and V 3 bases, and 12 bases lay outside the gene matches. The CDR3 nucleotides read TGTGCCAGCAGCCACGCAGGCTCTAGCGGGAGTTTAGAGCAGTACTTC. Translation: CASSHAGSSGSLEQYF.

About this clone itself: The sample holds other DNA sequences that translate to the same CDR3. This sequence joins TRBV5-1 and TRBJ2-5, with D perhaps TRBD1 (5 bases). Germline V gene data show CDR1 as SGHRS and CDR2 as YFSETQ. This CDR3 has 14 residues. The V end was cut by 4 bases, the J end by 2 bases, with 12 bases between. Written as DNA, the CDR3 is TGCGCCAGCAGCCCCCAGGGTGGACAAGAGACCCAGTACTTC. This sequence encodes CASSPQGGQETQYF.

The chain employs TRBV5-1 and TRBJ1-1; 7 bases align to TRBD1. Germline V gene sequence: CDR1 SGHRS, CDR2 YFSETQ. The CDR3 spans 17 residues. Unmatched junction bases numbered 13, after V lost 4 bases and J lost 1 base. The CDR3 spells CASSAGTVGEGNTEAFF. DNA for the CDR3: TGCGCCAGCAGCGCTGGGACAGTAGGAGAGGGGAACACTGAAGCTTTCTTT.

The chain carries TRBV7-2 and TRBJ2-1; 11 nucleotides match TRBD2. The CDR3 contains 19 residues. Germline V gene data show CDR1 as SGHTA and CDR2 as FQGNSA. J was trimmed by 2 bases and V by 5 bases; bases with no gene match: 14. The CDR3 sequence is CASSATGTSGSRPYNEQFF. CDR3 DNA: TGTGCCAGCAGCGCCACCGGGACTAGCGGCTCGAGGCCCTACAATGAGCAGTTCTTC.

The chain recombines TRBV5-1 with TRBJ2-2; 10 nucleotides match TRBD2. V shed 4 bases, J shed 4 bases, and the junction held 4 bases outside the gene matches. The germline V gene has CDR1 SGHRS and CDR2 YFSETQ. The CDR3 has 15 residues. CDR3 sequence: CASSGLAEITGELFF. In nucleotides, the CDR3 is TGCGCCAGCAGCGGACTAGCGGAGATCACCGGGGAGCTGTTTTTT.

Remarks on this clone: One end of the junction varies from germline; a read error may be responsible. The gene calls are TRBV5-8 and TRBJ2-7; D perhaps matches TRBD1 (5 bases). CDR3 length: 15 amino acids. Germline-derived CDR1 and CDR2 are SGHTS and YDEGEE. The CDR3 sequence is CASTLEKGFVYEQYF. CDR3 coding DNA: TGTGCCAGCACCTTGGAAAAGGGGTTTGTCTACGAGCAGTACTTC.

V is TRBV25-1 and J is TRBJ2-3; possibly TRBD1 for D (6 bases). The CDR3 spans 14 residues. Between the trimmed V and J ends, which lost 6 bases and 2 bases, there was a span of 12 bases. Germline V gives CDR1 MGHDK, CDR2 SYGVNS. The CDR3 spells CASSSLGATDTQYF. CDR3 DNA sequence: TGTGCCAGCAGCTCCTTGGGGGCCACAGATACGCAGTATTTT.

The chain combines TRBV5-1 with TRBJ2-7; maybe TRBD2 (6 bases). Trimming pared 3 bases from V and 3 bases from J, leaving 13 bases between. The CDR3 extends over 14 amino acids. The germline V gene has CDR1 SGHRS and CDR2 YFSETQ. CDR3 sequence: CASSWGLQNYEQYF. The DNA for the CDR3 is TGCGCCAGCAGCTGGGGACTCCAGAACTACGAGCAGTACTTC.

The V gene is TRBV9, the J gene TRBJ1-1; D unresolved. CDR1 is SGDLS and CDR2 is YYNGEE in the germline V gene. The CDR3 consists of 14 residues. V gave up 1 base and J gave up 0 bases, with 7 bases separating them. CDR3 in DNA: TGTGCCAGCAGCGTAACGGGAATGAACACTGAAGCTTTCTTT. Amino acid sequence: CASSVTGMNTEAFF.

J is TRBJ1-2 and V is TRBV6-1; D not certain. The CDR3 is 13 residues long. V gave up 1 base and J gave up 4 bases, with 7 bases separating them. CDR1 MNHNS and CDR2 SASEGT come from the germline V gene. As DNA, the CDR3 is TGTGCCAGCAGTGAAGGGGTTAGCTATGGCTACACCTTC. The encoded protein is CASSEGVSYGYTF.

The chain is built from TRBV7-8 and TRBJ2-7, with D tentatively TRBD1 (5 bases). V lost 5 bases and J 5 bases, leaving 10 bases between the germline ends. Germline CDR1 reads SGHVS; CDR2 reads FQNEAQ. The CDR3 has 12 residues. The CDR3 sequence is CASSLQDDEQYF. The DNA of the CDR3 is TGTGCCAGCAGCCTACAGGATGACGAGCAGTACTTC. The full variable domain, with the rest looked up from reference TRBV7-8 and TRBJ2-7, is GAGVSQSPRYKVAKRGQDVALRCDPISGHVSLFWYQQALGQGPEFLTYFQNEAQLDKSGLPSDRFFAERPEGSVSTLKIQRTQQEDSAVYLCASSLQDDEQYFGPGTRLTVT.

The table lists this clone with a count of one. V gene TRBV2 combines with J gene TRBJ2-2; no reliable D call. The CDR3 is 11 residues long. CDR1 and CDR2 from the germline V gene are SNHLY and FYNNEI. The ends were cut back, 3 bases at V and 7 bases at J, with 3 bases in the middle. This CDR3 reads CASSDGGELFF. The CDR3 coding sequence is TGTGCCAGCAGTGATGGCGGGGAGCTGTTTTTT. Filled out from reference TRBV2 and TRBJ2-2, the complete variable domain reads EPEVTQTPSHQVTQMGQEVILRCVPISNHLYFYWYRQILGQKVEFLVSFYNNEISEKSEIFDDQFSVERPDGSNFTLKIRSTKLEDSAMYFCASSDGGELFFGEGSRLTVL.

The chain is built from TRBV4-2 and TRBJ1-4, with D possibly TRBD1 on 5 matching bases. Looked up from germline, CDR1 is LGHNA and CDR2 is YNFKEQ. The CDR3 loop spans 18 amino acids. The germline V and J ends were trimmed by 0 bases and 0 bases, with 14 bases remaining between them. CDR3 sequence reads: CASSQDGPRGATNEKLFF. In DNA form, the CDR3 reads TGTGCCAGCAGCCAAGATGGGCCTCGGGGGGCAACTAATGAAAAACTGTTTTTT.

This rearrangement joins TRBV6-6 to TRBJ2-7; TRBD2 agrees at 9 bases. The J segment lost 4 bases and the V segment lost 2 bases, leaving 3 bases of the junction unmatched. The CDR3 totals 14 residues. Germline V gives CDR1 MNHNY, CDR2 SVGAGI (reference sequence). CDR3 in amino acids: CASSYLAGTYEQYF. In DNA form, the CDR3 reads TGTGCCAGCAGTTACCTAGCGGGAACGTACGAGCAGTACTTC.

This clone was counted once. V gene TRBV28 combines with J gene TRBJ1-4, with a weak D call TRBD1 (6 bases). The CDR3 runs 16 residues. Germline CDR1 and CDR2: MDHEN and SYDVKM. V lost 2 bases and J 8 bases, leaving 18 bases between the germline ends. The CDR3 DNA follows: TGTGCCAGCAGTTTACCCGTTCCGGGGGGCGAGGAAAAACTGTTTTTT. This translates into CASSLPVPGGEEKLFF.

This clone has just a few counts. V gene TRBV19 combines with J gene TRBJ2-5, with D unresolved. V lost 2 bases and J 5 bases, leaving 9 bases between the germline ends. Germline CDR1 and CDR2: LNHDA and SQIVND (reference sequence). CDR3 size: 13 residues. The CDR3 region is CASSITRIETQYF. The CDR3 nucleotides are TGTGCCAGTAGTATAACCAGAATCGAGACCCAGTACTTC.

V gene TRBV7-9 combines with J gene TRBJ1-2, with TRBD1 matching over 7 bases. The germline CDR1 and CDR2 sequences are SEHNR and FQNEAQ (reference sequence). V shed 5 bases, J shed 0 bases, and the junction held 6 bases outside the gene matches. The CDR3 length is 15 residues. CDR3 loop: CASSREGAANYGYTF. CDR3 coding DNA: TGTGCCAGCAGCCGTGAGGGGGCGGCTAACTATGGCTACACCTTC.

The rearrangement links TRBV27 to TRBJ1-1; TRBD1 matches at 10 bases. With V trimmed by 6 bases and J by 3 bases, 4 bases remained unmatched. The CDR3 totals 14 residues. Germline values: CDR1 MNHEY, CDR2 SMNVEV (reference sequence). The CDR3 spells CASRLTGGYTEAFF. For the CDR3, the DNA is TGTGCCAGCAGGCTGACAGGGGGCTACACTGAAGCTTTCTTT.

The chain carries TRBV28 and TRBJ2-2; TRBD2 agrees at 7 bases. Germline CDR1 and CDR2: MDHEN and SYDVKM. Unmatched junction bases numbered 13, after V lost 6 bases and J lost 6 bases. The CDR3 runs 16 residues. The CDR3 coding sequence is TGTGCCAGCAGCCGTTCCGGGACTACCATCGCCGGGGAGCTGTTTTTT. It is translated as CASSRSGTTIAGELFF.